These 22 T cell receptor beta chains share one sample of origin, sequenced in a study of blood T cell repertoires in COVID-19. The data were produced by immunoSEQ multiplex PCR, yet TCRdb's version contains in-frame clones alone and is incomplete. The data show some 110,000 clones, 85% to 90% seen once. The sample taken for sequencing was peripheral blood. Every receptor here comes from a man in his 70s who had recovered from COVID-19.

The genes are TRBV28 and TRBJ1-2; 7 bases fit TRBD1. Losses at the gene ends were 6 bases for V and 4 bases for J; bases not matched to a gene: 14. CDR1 and CDR2 (germline): MDHEN, SYDVKM. The CDR3 spans 16 residues. Here the CDR3 reads CASSAKGQTQFYGYTF. For the CDR3, the DNA is TGTGCCAGCAGCGCAAAGGGACAGACCCAATTCTATGGCTACACCTTC.

The rearrangement links TRBV5-1 to TRBJ1-2; weak D call: TRBD1 (6 bases). In germline, CDR1 is SGHRS, CDR2 YFSETQ. The CDR3 has 14 residues. V was pared by 2 bases and J by 4 bases, with 12 bases between. The CDR3 sequence is CASSFDRTGYGYTF. CDR3 DNA sequence: TGCGCCAGCAGCTTCGACAGGACTGGCTATGGCTACACCTTC.

The chain uses TRBV30 and TRBJ2-1; no definite D call. Deletions cut 3 bases from V and 0 bases from J, with 9 bases between. Looked up from germline, CDR1 is GTSNPN and CDR2 is SVGIG (reference sequence). The CDR3 consists of 14 residues. The CDR3 region has the DNA TGTGCCTGGAGCCGACTTAGCTCCTACAATGAGCAGTTCTTC. Translation gives CAWSRLSSYNEQFF.

CDR3 bases: TGTGCCAGCACCTCGACAGGGCACACCGGGGAGCTGTTTTTT. Amino acid sequence: CASTSTGHTGELFF. The gene calls are TRBV9 and TRBJ2-2, with 7 nucleotides matching TRBD1. The CDR3 is 14 residues long. After removal of 6 bases from V and 3 bases from J, the junction contained 5 bases not matched to a gene. CDR1 SGDLS and CDR2 YYNGEE come from the germline V gene.

The chain couples TRBV5-4 to TRBJ1-2; weak D call: TRBD1 (6 bases). The ends were cut back, 5 bases at V and 8 bases at J, with 28 bases in the middle. This CDR3 has 17 amino acids. CDR1 is SGHNT, CDR2 YYREEE, per germline (reference sequence). The CDR3 DNA is TGTGCCAGCAGGTCCAGGGGCGCATCTGCTTGGACCCAAGGCTACACCTTC. It specifies CASRSRGASAWTQGYTF.

This clone occurred once. The CDR3 nucleotides are TGTGCCAGCAGCGGCCGCGGGGGGGCCGGGGAGACCCAGTACTTC. Amino acids: CASSGRGGAGETQYF. The J gene is TRBJ2-5, the V gene TRBV11-2; 9 bases map to TRBD2. Germline V CDR1 and CDR2: SGHAT, FQNNGV. V lost 5 bases and J lost 5; bases outside the gene matches: 9. The CDR3 loop spans 15 amino acids. Variable domain in full (rest from reference TRBV11-2 and TRBJ2-5): EAGVAQSPRYKIIEKRQSVAFWCNPISGHATLYWYQQILGQGPKLLIQFQNNGVVDDSQLPKDRFSAERLKGVDSTLKIQPAKLEDSAVYLCASSGRGGAGETQYFGPGTRLLVL.

The gene calls are TRBV5-1 and TRBJ1-2, with TRBD1 matching over 8 bases. This CDR3 contains 14 residues. The J segment lost 4 bases and the V segment lost 4 bases, leaving 6 bases of the junction unmatched. Germline loops: CDR1 SGHRS, CDR2 YFSETQ. CDR3 coding DNA: TGCGCCAGCAGCCCGGACAGGGCCCCCTATGGCTACACCTTC. Its protein product is CASSPDRAPYGYTF.

This chain uses TRBV18 with TRBJ1-1; 9 nucleotides align to TRBD1. The CDR3 loop spans 14 amino acids. Germline CDR1 reads KGHSH; CDR2 reads LQKENI. Losses at the gene ends were 6 bases for V and 4 bases for J; bases not matched to a gene: 6. Here the CDR3 DNA reads TGTGCCAGCTCCAAACAGGGGGCGGTCACTGAAGCTTTCTTT. Its translation is CASSKQGAVTEAFF.

The V and J genes are TRBV5-6 and TRBJ2-2; 9 positions match TRBD1. Germline assignment: CDR1 SGHDT and CDR2 YYEEEE. CDR3 length: 15 amino acids. V shed 4 bases, J shed 5 bases, and the junction held 6 bases outside the gene matches. The CDR3 sequence: CASSAGTGFTGELFF. The CDR3 DNA sequence: TGTGCCAGCAGCGCCGGGACAGGGTTTACCGGGGAGCTGTTTTTT.

CDR3 nucleotides: TGTGCCAGCAGCAAATGCACAGATCAGCCCCAGCATTTT. Translated: CASSKCTDQPQHF. The J gene is TRBJ1-5, the V gene TRBV21-1; the table calls TRBD1, which could not be checked here. TRBV21-1 is marked as a pseudogene. CDR3 length equals 13 residues.

The chain carries TRBV4-1 and TRBJ1-4; D call uncertain. The V end lost 2 bases, the J end lost 8 bases, and 6 bases lay between the germline ends. Per the germline V gene, CDR1 is MGHRA and CDR2 is YSYEKL. The CDR3 extends over 12 amino acids. In DNA, the CDR3 is TGCGCCAGCAGCCAACGAGGAGAAAAACTGTTTTTT. This gives the protein CASSQRGEKLFF.

This clone came up a few times. V is TRBV7-8 and J is TRBJ2-1, with a weak D call TRBD2 (6 bases). Germline V gene lookup returns CDR1 SGHVS and CDR2 FQNEAQ. Deletions cut 3 bases from V and 0 bases from J, with 9 bases between. The CDR3 consists of 15 residues. CDR3: CASSLMGGSYNEQFF. The CDR3 DNA follows: TGTGCCAGCAGCTTGATGGGGGGCTCCTACAATGAGCAGTTCTTC.

The chain couples TRBV5-1 to TRBJ2-5; possible D gene TRBD1, 6 bases. CDR1 and CDR2 from the germline V gene are SGHRS and YFSETQ. The CDR3 is 14 amino acids. V was clipped by 5 bases and J by 5 bases, with 16 bases between them. The CDR3 here is CASRFRGLVETQYF. The CDR3 region has the DNA TGCGCCAGCAGGTTCAGGGGTTTGGTCGAGACCCAGTACTTC.

CDR3 in amino acids: CASRFQPGDQPQHF. CDR3 in DNA: TGCGCCAGCAGGTTCCAACCGGGGGATCAGCCCCAGCATTTT. The rearrangement links TRBV5-1 to TRBJ1-5; weak D call: TRBD1 (5 bases). The V gene's germline CDR1 is SGHRS and CDR2 YFSETQ. The CDR3 has 14 residues. Trimming left V 5 bases short and J 5 bases short, with 14 bases between. Full variable domain (remainder filled in from reference TRBV5-1 and TRBJ1-5): KAGVTQTPRYLIKTRGQQVTLSCSPISGHRSVSWYQQTPGQGLQFLFEYFSETQRNKGNFPGRFSGRQFSNSRSEMNVSTLELGDSALYLCASRFQPGDQPQHFGDGTRLSIL.

The gene calls are TRBV4-2 and TRBJ2-7; 9 bases agree with TRBD2. The length of the CDR3 is 15 residues. The trim removed 2 bases at V and 5 bases at J, leaving 7 bases unmatched. Looked up from germline, CDR1 is LGHNA and CDR2 is YNFKEQ. CDR3 loop: CASSQRGGALHEQYF. The CDR3 bases are TGTGCCAGCAGCCAACGCGGGGGGGCGTTGCACGAGCAGTACTTC.

The V gene is TRBV7-2, the J gene TRBJ2-5, with TRBD2 identical over 8 bases. CDR1 and CDR2 (germline): SGHTA, FQGNSA. Losses at the gene ends were 6 bases for V and 3 bases for J; bases not matched to a gene: 6. The CDR3 contains 14 residues. This CDR3 is CASRLSGSEETQYF. CDR3 DNA sequence: TGTGCCAGCAGGTTAAGCGGGAGCGAAGAGACCCAGTACTTC.

This clone was counted between two and nine times. CDR3 region: CATRAGANYGYTF. Here the CDR3 DNA reads TGTGCTACTAGGGCGGGGGCTAACTATGGCTACACCTTC. The chain employs TRBV2 and TRBJ1-2; D is perhaps TRBD1 (5 bases). Germline CDR1 and CDR2: SNHLY and FYNNEI. CDR3 size: 13 residues.

The J gene is TRBJ2-7, the V gene TRBV12-3 or TRBV12-4; TRBD2 might be the D (6 bases). V lost 6 bases to trimming and J lost 1 base, with 10 bases between them. The CDR3 totals 13 residues. The CDR3 sequence: CASSPTRSYEQYF. The CDR3 DNA reads as TGTGCCAGCAGCCCGACTAGATCCTACGAGCAGTACTTC.

The chain combines TRBV4-3 with TRBJ1-5; D not resolved. Trimming stripped 1 base from V and 0 bases from J, with 25 bases between. Germline values: CDR1 LGHNA, CDR2 YSLEER. This CDR3 comprises 21 residues. The CDR3: CASSQVRSRVRTFYSNQPQHF. The CDR3 nucleotides are TGCGCCAGCAGCCAAGTTAGGAGTCGGGTCAGGACTTTCTATAGCAATCAGCCCCAGCATTTT.

The V and J genes are TRBV5-1 and TRBJ2-5; D ambiguous. The germline CDR1 and CDR2 sequences are SGHRS and YFSETQ. The length of the CDR3 is 13 residues. Trimming took 4 bases from V and 1 from J, leaving 8 bases between them. The CDR3 sequence is CASSPGPQETQYF. The CDR3 nucleotides are TGCGCCAGCAGCCCGGGTCCCCAAGAGACCCAGTACTTC.

This clone showed up just a few times. The identical CDR3 is also encoded by other nucleotide sequences in the sample. V usage is TRBV24-1 and J usage is TRBJ1-5; TRBD1 matches at 7 bases. CDR3 length: 15 residues. Per germline, CDR1 KGHDR and CDR2 SFDVKD. V was clipped by 4 bases and J by 7 bases; unmatched bases: 9. CDR3 sequence (DNA): TGTGCCACCAGTGACCCCCGACAGGGCGGCCAGCCCCAGCATTTT. Translation gives CATSDPRQGGQPQHF.

The CDR3 DNA sequence: TGTGCCAGTAGTAAAGATACCGGGACAGGGGGGCGGATGGGTGAGCAGTTCTTC. This codes for CASSKDTGTGGRMGEQFF. The gene calls are TRBV19 and TRBJ2-1; TRBD1 aligns across 11 bases. Per the germline V gene, CDR1 is LNHDA and CDR2 is SQIVND (reference sequence). The V segment lost 4 bases and the J segment 9 bases; nucleotides outside the gene matches: 17. The CDR3 sequence is 18 residues long. Combining the CDR3 with reference TRBV19 and TRBJ2-1 gives the whole variable domain DGGITQSPKYLFRKEGQNVTLSCEQNLNHDAMYWYRQDPGQGLRLIYYSQIVNDFQKGDIAEGYSVSREKKESFPLTVTSAQKNPTAFYLCASSKDTGTGGRMGEQFFGPGTRLTVL.